The clone carrying this T cell receptor (beta chain) was counted between two and nine times. Its specificity is unknown. This entry belongs to a study of beta chain features in type 1 diabetes. Study observations and caveats: When Type 1 diabetes patients were examined, their TCRB CDR3s proved moderately but significantly shorter in all four CD4+ subsets. For patients, the naive, central memory and Treg TCRB repertoires appeared more alike than for healthy donors.

Investigators reverse transcribed all isolated RNA, so they sequenced expressed TCRB transcripts. The study sequenced naive, central memory and regulatory T cell samples to an average of approximately 3.5 million reads. TCRdb's copy holds only in-frame clones and misses some; the assay was immunoSEQ multiplex PCR. The sample carries hundreds of thousands of clones, roughly an eighth recorded once. One heparinised draw, averaging around 120 mL, was taken per donor. Sequencing was carried out using naive CD4+ T cells from blood. The sequence was obtained from a man aged 18 to 29 with type 1 diabetes.

The CDR3 spells CASGTSYGYTF. The CDR3 bases are TGTGCCAGCGGGACGTCTTATGGCTACACCTTC. The gene calls are TRBV2 and TRBJ1-2, with a possible D match to TRBD1 (5 bases). This CDR3 region has 11 residues. Trimming stripped 8 bases from V and 5 bases from J, with 9 bases between. CDR1 and CDR2 from the germline V gene are SNHLY and FYNNEI.